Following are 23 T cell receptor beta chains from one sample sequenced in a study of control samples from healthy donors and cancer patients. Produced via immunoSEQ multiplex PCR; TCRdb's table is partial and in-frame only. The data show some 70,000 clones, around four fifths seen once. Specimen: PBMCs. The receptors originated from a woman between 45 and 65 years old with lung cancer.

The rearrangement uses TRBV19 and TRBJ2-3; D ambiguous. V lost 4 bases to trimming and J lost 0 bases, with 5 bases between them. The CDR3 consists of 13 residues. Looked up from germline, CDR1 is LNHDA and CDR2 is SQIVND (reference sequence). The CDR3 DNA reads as TGTGCCAGTAGTAGGGCCAGCACAGATACGCAGTATTTT. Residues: CASSRASTDTQYF.

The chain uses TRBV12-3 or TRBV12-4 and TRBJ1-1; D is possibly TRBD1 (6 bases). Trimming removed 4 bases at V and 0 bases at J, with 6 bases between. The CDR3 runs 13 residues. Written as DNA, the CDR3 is TGTGCCAGCAGTTGGGGGCTGAACACTGAAGCTTTCTTT. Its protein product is CASSWGLNTEAFF.

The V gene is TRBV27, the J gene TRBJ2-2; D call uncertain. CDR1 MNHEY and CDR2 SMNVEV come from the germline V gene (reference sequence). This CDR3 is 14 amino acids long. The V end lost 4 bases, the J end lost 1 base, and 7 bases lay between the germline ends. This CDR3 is CASSSYGNTGELFF. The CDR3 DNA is TGTGCCAGCAGTTCATACGGGAACACCGGGGAGCTGTTTTTT.

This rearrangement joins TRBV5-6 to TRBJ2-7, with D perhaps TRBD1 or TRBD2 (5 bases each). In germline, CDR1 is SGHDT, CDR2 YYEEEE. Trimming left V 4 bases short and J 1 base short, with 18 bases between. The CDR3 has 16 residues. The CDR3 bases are TGTGCCAGCAGCGGGGTTTGGGACGGCGATTCCTACGAGCAGTACTTC. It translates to CASSGVWDGDSYEQYF.

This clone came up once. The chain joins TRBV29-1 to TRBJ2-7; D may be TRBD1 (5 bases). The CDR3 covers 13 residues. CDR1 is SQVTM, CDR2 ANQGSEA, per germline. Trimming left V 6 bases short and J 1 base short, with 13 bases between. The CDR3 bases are TGCAGCGTATTAAGGGCAGGGTCCTACGAGCAGTACTTC. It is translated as CSVLRAGSYEQYF.

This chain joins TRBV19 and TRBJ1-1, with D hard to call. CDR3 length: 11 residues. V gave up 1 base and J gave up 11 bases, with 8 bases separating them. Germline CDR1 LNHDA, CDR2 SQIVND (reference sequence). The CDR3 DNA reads TGTGCCAGTAGTATAGTGGATTCCGCTTTCTTT. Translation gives CASSIVDSAFF.

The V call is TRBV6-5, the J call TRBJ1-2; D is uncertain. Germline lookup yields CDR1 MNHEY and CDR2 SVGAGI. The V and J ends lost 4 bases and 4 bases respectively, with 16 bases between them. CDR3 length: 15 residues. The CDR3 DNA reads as TGTGCCAGCAGTTTTATAACGGAGAGGGTCTATGGCTACACCTTC. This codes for CASSFITERVYGYTF.

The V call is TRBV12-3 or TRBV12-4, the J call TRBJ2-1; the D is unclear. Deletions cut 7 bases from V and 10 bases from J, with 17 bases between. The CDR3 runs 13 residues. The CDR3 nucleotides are TGTGCCAGCACCTTAACTACCGTCGGGGAGCAGTTCTTC. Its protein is CASTLTTVGEQFF.

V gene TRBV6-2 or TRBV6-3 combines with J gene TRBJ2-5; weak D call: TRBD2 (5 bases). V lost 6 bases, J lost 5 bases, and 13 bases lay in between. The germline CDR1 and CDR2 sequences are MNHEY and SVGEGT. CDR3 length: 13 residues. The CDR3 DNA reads TGTGCCAGCAGCGCGGGCCGTTTTGAGACCCAGTACTTC. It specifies CASSAGRFETQYF.

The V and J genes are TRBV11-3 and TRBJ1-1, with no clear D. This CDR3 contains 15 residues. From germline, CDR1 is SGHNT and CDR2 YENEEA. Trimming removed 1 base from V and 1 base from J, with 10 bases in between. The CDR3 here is CASSLGEGGNTEAFF. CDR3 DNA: TGTGCCAGCAGCTTAGGAGAGGGTGGGAACACTGAAGCTTTCTTT.

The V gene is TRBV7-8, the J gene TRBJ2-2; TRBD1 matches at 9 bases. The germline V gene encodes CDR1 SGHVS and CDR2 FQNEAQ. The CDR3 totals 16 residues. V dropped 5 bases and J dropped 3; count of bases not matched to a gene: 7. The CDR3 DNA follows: TGTGCCAGCAGCCTTGGGACAGGGTACGACACCGGGGAGCTGTTTTTT. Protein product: CASSLGTGYDTGELFF.

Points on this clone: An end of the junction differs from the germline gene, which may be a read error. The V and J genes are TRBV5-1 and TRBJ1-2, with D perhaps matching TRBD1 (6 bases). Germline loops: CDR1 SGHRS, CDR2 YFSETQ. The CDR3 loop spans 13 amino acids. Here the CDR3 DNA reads TGCGCCCGCAGCTGGGCCGGGAGGGGGGGCTACACCTTC. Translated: CARSWAGRGGYTF.

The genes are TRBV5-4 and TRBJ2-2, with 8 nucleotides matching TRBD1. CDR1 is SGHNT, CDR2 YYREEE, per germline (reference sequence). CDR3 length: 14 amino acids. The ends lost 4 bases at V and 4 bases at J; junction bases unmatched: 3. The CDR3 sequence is CASSTTGGTGELFF. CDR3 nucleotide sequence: TGTGCCAGCAGCACAACAGGGGGCACCGGGGAGCTGTTTTTT. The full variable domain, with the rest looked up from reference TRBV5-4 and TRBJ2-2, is ETGVTQSPTHLIKTRGQQVTLRCSSQSGHNTVSWYQQALGQGPQFIFQYYREEENGRGNFPPRFSGLQFPNYSSELNVNALELDDSALYLCASSTTGGTGELFFGEGSRLTVL.

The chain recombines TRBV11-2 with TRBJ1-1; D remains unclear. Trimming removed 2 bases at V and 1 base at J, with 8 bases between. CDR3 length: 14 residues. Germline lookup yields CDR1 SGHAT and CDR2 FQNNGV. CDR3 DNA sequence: TGTGCCAGCAGCTTACAGCGGGAGAACACTGAAGCTTTCTTT. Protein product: CASSLQRENTEAFF.

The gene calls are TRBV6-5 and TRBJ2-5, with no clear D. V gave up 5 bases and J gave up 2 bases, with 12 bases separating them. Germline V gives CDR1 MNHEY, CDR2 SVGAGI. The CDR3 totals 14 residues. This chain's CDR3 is CASSLGPYQETQYF. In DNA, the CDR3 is TGTGCCAGCAGTCTAGGACCATATCAAGAGACCCAGTACTTC.

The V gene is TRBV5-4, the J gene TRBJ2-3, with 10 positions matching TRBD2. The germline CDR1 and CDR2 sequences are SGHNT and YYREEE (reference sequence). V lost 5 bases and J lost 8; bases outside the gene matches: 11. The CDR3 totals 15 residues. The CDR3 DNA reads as TGTGCCAGCAGTCGACAGAGCGGGGGGGCGGGTACGCAGTATTTT. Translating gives CASSRQSGGAGTQYF.

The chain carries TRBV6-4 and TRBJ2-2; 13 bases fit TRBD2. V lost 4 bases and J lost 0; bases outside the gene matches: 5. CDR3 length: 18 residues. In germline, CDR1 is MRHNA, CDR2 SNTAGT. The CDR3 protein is CASSVRLAGGSNTGELFF. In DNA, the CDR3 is TGTGCCAGCAGTGTAAGACTAGCGGGGGGATCGAACACCGGGGAGCTGTTTTTT.

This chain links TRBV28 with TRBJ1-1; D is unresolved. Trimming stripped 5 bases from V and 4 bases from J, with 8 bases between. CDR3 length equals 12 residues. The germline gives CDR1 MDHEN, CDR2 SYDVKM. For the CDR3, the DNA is TGTGCCAGCAGTCAGGACGGCACTGAAGCTTTCTTT. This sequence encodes CASSQDGTEAFF.

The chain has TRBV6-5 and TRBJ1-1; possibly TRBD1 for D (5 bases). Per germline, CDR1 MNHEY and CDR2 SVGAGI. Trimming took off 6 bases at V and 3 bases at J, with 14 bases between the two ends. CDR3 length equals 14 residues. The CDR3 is CASRFQGGDTEAFF. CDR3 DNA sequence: TGTGCCAGCAGGTTTCAGGGAGGGGACACTGAAGCTTTCTTT.

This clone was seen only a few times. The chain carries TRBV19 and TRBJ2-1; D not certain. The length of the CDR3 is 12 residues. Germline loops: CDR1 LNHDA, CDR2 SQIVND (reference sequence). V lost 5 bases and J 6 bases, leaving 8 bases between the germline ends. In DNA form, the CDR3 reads TGTGCCAGTAGTCCCAATTCCAATGAGCAGTTCTTC. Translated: CASSPNSNEQFF.

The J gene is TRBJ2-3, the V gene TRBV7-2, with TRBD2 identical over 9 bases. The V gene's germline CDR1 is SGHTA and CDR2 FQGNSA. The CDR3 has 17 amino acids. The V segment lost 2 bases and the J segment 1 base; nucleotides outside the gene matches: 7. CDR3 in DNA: TGTGCCAGCAGCTTACGGGCGGGGGGGTGGGGCACAGATACGCAGTATTTT. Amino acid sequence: CASSLRAGGWGTDTQYF.

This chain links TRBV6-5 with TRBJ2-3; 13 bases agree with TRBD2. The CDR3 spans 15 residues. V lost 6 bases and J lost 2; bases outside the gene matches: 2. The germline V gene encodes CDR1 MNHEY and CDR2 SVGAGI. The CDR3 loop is CASRTSGGTTDTQYF. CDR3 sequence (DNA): TGTGCCAGCAGGACTAGCGGGGGGACCACAGATACGCAGTATTTT.

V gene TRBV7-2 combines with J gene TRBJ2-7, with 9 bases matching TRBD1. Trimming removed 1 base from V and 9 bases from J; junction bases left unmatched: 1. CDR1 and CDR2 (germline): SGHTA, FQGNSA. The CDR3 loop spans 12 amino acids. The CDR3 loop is CASSLGQGGQYF. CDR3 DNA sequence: TGTGCCAGCAGCTTAGGACAGGGGGGGCAGTACTTC.